The rows below give T cell receptor beta chains drawn from one sample of a study of CD8+CD57+ T cells in acquired aplastic anemia. TCRdb recomputed calls from the reads with MiXCR, one row per CDR3 protein. Found here are 150,000 to 200,000 distinct CDR3 sequences, around 66% of them singletons; the top ten hold about 45%. Sequencing input: sorted CD4+, CD8+, or CD8+CD57+ T cells (not recorded which) from PBMCs. Receptor source: a human donor with severe aplastic anemia or a healthy control (not recorded which). The CDR3 runs from the conserved cysteine through the conserved F or W. The order of the fields is clone size, V gene, D gene, J gene, CDR3 protein, CDR3 DNA. D genes are given only for firm matches. Part of the rows lack a size; the others show once, few, many or a class for expanded clones.

clone size: few; V gene: TRBV2; D gene: .; J gene: TRBJ2-7; CDR3 protein: CASSEPGEGSYEQYF; CDR3 DNA: TGTGCCAGCAGTGAACCAGGGGAGGGGTCCTACGAGCAGTACTTC
clone size: .; V gene: TRBV19; D gene: TRBD1; J gene: TRBJ2-7; CDR3 protein: CASSTLQGSSYEQYF; CDR3 DNA: TGTGCCAGTAGTACACTACAGGGGTCCTCCTACGAGCAGTACTTC
clone size: .; V gene: TRBV7-9; D gene: .; J gene: TRBJ1-1; CDR3 protein: CASSSSDRWNTEAFF; CDR3 DNA: TGTGCCAGCAGCTCGTCCGACAGGTGGAACACTGAAGCTTTCTTT
clone size: many; V gene: TRBV5-1; D gene: .; J gene: TRBJ2-3; CDR3 protein: CASSAVGGTDTQYF; CDR3 DNA: TGCGCCAGCAGCGCGGTAGGAGGCACAGATACGCAGTATTTT
clone size: .; V gene: TRBV5-5; D gene: TRBD1; J gene: TRBJ2-3; CDR3 protein: CASRLGTGGRNTQYF; CDR3 DNA: TGTGCCAGCAGGCTGGGAACAGGGGGGCGCAATACGCAGTATTTT
clone size: .; V gene: TRBV2; D gene: .; J gene: TRBJ2-7; CDR3 protein: CASSDYRSNEQYF; CDR3 DNA: TGTGCCAGCAGTGATTACAGGAGCAACGAGCAGTACTTC
clone size: .; V gene: TRBV9; D gene: .; J gene: TRBJ1-2; CDR3 protein: CASSVDGGNYGNTF; CDR3 DNA: TGTGCCAGCAGCGTAGATGGCGGGAACTATGGCAACACCTTC
clone size: .; V gene: TRBV7-2; D gene: .; J gene: TRBJ2-5; CDR3 protein: CASSFFQGETQYF; CDR3 DNA: TGTGCCAGCAGCTTTTTTCAGGGAGAGACCCAGTACTTC
clone size: few; V gene: TRBV2; D gene: .; J gene: TRBJ1-1; CDR3 protein: CASSWRREDTEAFF; CDR3 DNA: TGTGCCAGCAGTTGGCGAAGGGAGGACACTGAAGCTTTCTTT
clone size: few; V gene: TRBV5-6; D gene: TRBD1; J gene: TRBJ2-5; CDR3 protein: CASSLAGRGIETQYF; CDR3 DNA: TGTGCCAGCAGCTTGGCGGGCAGGGGGATAGAGACCCAGTACTTC
clone size: .; V gene: TRBV20-1; D gene: TRBD1; J gene: TRBJ1-6; CDR3 protein: CSARAGTAPYNSPLHF; CDR3 DNA: TGCAGTGCTAGAGCAGGGACAGCTCCCTATAATTCACCCCTCCACTTT
clone size: .; V gene: TRBV4-2; D gene: TRBD1; J gene: TRBJ1-1; CDR3 protein: CASSHARGEAFF; CDR3 DNA: TGTGCCAGCAGCCACGCCAGGGGGGAAGCTTTCTTT
clone size: .; V gene: TRBV10-3; D gene: TRBD1; J gene: TRBJ2-3; CDR3 protein: CAISPGQGPTDTQYF; CDR3 DNA: TGTGCCATCAGTCCGGGACAGGGACCCACAGATACGCAGTATTTT
clone size: .; V gene: TRBV27; D gene: .; J gene: TRBJ2-5; CDR3 protein: CASSLVGGSGEETQYF; CDR3 DNA: TGTGCCAGCAGTTTGGTAGGAGGTAGCGGAGAAGAGACCCAGTACTTC
clone size: .; V gene: TRBV29-1; D gene: TRBD1; J gene: TRBJ2-7; CDR3 protein: CSVEDQGQTYEQYF; CDR3 DNA: TGCAGCGTTGAAGACCAGGGACAGACCTACGAGCAGTACTTC
clone size: .; V gene: TRBV7-9; D gene: .; J gene: TRBJ1-2; CDR3 protein: CASSPVGGGPYGYTF; CDR3 DNA: TGTGCCAGCAGCCCCGTAGGGGGGGGGCCCTATGGCTACACCTTC
clone size: .; V gene: TRBV10-1; D gene: .; J gene: TRBJ1-2; CDR3 protein: CASSESRAPYYGYTF; CDR3 DNA: TGCGCCAGCAGTGAGTCGAGAGCTCCATACTATGGCTACACCTTC
clone size: .; V gene: TRBV5-1; D gene: .; J gene: TRBJ1-2; CDR3 protein: CAGTPGQGIVGGYGYTF; CDR3 DNA: TGTGCCGGCACCCCCGGGCAGGGAATAGTTGGGGGTTATGGCTACACCTTC
clone size: .; V gene: TRBV7-6; D gene: .; J gene: TRBJ1-6; CDR3 protein: CASSLQGNSPLHF; CDR3 DNA: TGTGCCAGCAGCCTACAGGGTAATTCACCCCTCCACTTT
clone size: .; V gene: TRBV20-1; D gene: .; J gene: TRBJ1-3; CDR3 protein: CSAVRVNSGNTIYF; CDR3 DNA: TGCAGTGCCGTCCGGGTCAACTCTGGAAACACCATATATTTT
clone size: .; V gene: TRBV9; D gene: TRBD2; J gene: TRBJ2-3; CDR3 protein: CASSVGRKWGLEADTQYF; CDR3 DNA: TGTGCCAGCAGCGTAGGAAGGAAGTGGGGACTAGAGGCAGATACGCAGTATTTT
clone size: many; V gene: TRBV14; D gene: .; J gene: TRBJ1-1; CDR3 protein: CASSHVGGYTEAFF; CDR3 DNA: TGTGCCAGCAGCCACGTGGGGGGGTACACTGAAGCTTTCTTT
clone size: .; V gene: TRBV14; D gene: .; J gene: TRBJ1-1; CDR3 protein: CASSYGGMNTEAFF; CDR3 DNA: TGTGCCAGCAGCTATGGGGGGATGAACACTGAAGCTTTCTTT
clone size: .; V gene: TRBV20-1; D gene: .; J gene: TRBJ2-7; CDR3 protein: CSASLDRTDAYEQYF; CDR3 DNA: TGCAGTGCTAGTTTGGATAGGACGGATGCCTACGAGCAGTACTTC
clone size: .; V gene: TRBV29-1; D gene: TRBD1; J gene: TRBJ1-3; CDR3 protein: CSVAGTGAGNTIYF; CDR3 DNA: TGCAGCGTGGCCGGGACAGGGGCCGGAAACACCATATATTTT
clone size: few; V gene: TRBV7-9; D gene: TRBD2; J gene: TRBJ2-4; CDR3 protein: CASSSRGGGGSNIQYF; CDR3 DNA: TGTGCCAGCTCCTCTCGTGGGGGGGGGGGGTCAAACATTCAGTACTTC
clone size: few; V gene: TRBV7-9; D gene: .; J gene: TRBJ1-2; CDR3 protein: CASSLGGANYGYTF; CDR3 DNA: TGTGCCAGCAGCTTAGGGGGGGCTAACTATGGCTACACCTTC
clone size: once; V gene: TRBV2; D gene: .; J gene: TRBJ1-1; CDR3 protein: CASSLQGRGAFF; CDR3 DNA: TGTGCCAGCAGTTTACAGGGACGAGGAGCTTTCTTT
clone size: .; V gene: TRBV19; D gene: .; J gene: TRBJ2-5; CDR3 protein: CASSTPRGGRETQYF; CDR3 DNA: TGTGCCAGTAGTACGCCTAGAGGAGGCCGGGAGACCCAGTACTTC
clone size: .; V gene: TRBV7-9; D gene: .; J gene: TRBJ1-1; CDR3 protein: CASSLVGMRNTEAFF; CDR3 DNA: TGTGCCAGCAGCTTAGTAGGGATGAGGAACACTGAAGCTTTCTTT
clone size: many; V gene: TRBV10-3; D gene: .; J gene: TRBJ2-2; CDR3 protein: CAISELVKNTGELFF; CDR3 DNA: TGTGCCATCAGTGAGCTGGTCAAGAACACCGGGGAGCTGTTTTTT
clone size: .; V gene: TRBV29-1; D gene: .; J gene: TRBJ2-1; CDR3 protein: CSVDGEQFF; CDR3 DNA: TGCAGCGTTGACGGTGAGCAGTTCTTC
clone size: medium-sized; V gene: TRBV20-1; D gene: TRBD1; J gene: TRBJ1-1; CDR3 protein: CSARQGDTEAFF; CDR3 DNA: TGCAGTGCTAGACAGGGGGACACTGAAGCTTTCTTT
clone size: .; V gene: TRBV5-1; D gene: .; J gene: TRBJ2-2; CDR3 protein: CASSLATYTGELFF; CDR3 DNA: TGCGCCAGCAGCCTGGCCACCTACACCGGGGAGCTGTTTTTT
clone size: many; V gene: TRBV4-2; D gene: TRBD2; J gene: TRBJ2-1; CDR3 protein: CASSENGGAEQFF; CDR3 DNA: TGTGCCAGCAGCGAGAACGGGGGGGCTGAGCAGTTCTTC
clone size: few; V gene: TRBV6-2/TRBV6-3; D gene: .; J gene: TRBJ2-2; CDR3 protein: CASSYDENTGGGELFF; CDR3 DNA: TGTGCCAGCAGTTACGACGAGAATACGGGCGGCGGGGAGCTGTTTTTT
clone size: many; V gene: TRBV11-2; D gene: .; J gene: TRBJ1-5; CDR3 protein: CASSLGDGNQPQHF; CDR3 DNA: TGTGCCAGCAGCTTGGGGGACGGCAATCAGCCCCAGCATTTT
clone size: once; V gene: TRBV6-1; D gene: .; J gene: TRBJ1-6; CDR3 protein: CASSLDRPSSYNSPLHF; CDR3 DNA: TGTGCCAGCAGTCTTGACAGGCCGAGCTCCTATAATTCACCCCTCCACTTT
clone size: few; V gene: TRBV28; D gene: .; J gene: TRBJ1-1; CDR3 protein: CASIGAMNTEAFF; CDR3 DNA: TGTGCCAGCATCGGGGCCATGAACACTGAAGCTTTCTTT
clone size: many; V gene: TRBV29-1; D gene: TRBD2; J gene: TRBJ2-1; CDR3 protein: CSVEDPGLAGTYNEQFF; CDR3 DNA: TGCAGCGTTGAAGATCCTGGACTAGCGGGGACCTACAATGAGCAGTTCTTC
clone size: .; V gene: TRBV2; D gene: .; J gene: TRBJ2-7; CDR3 protein: CASSELRGEQYF; CDR3 DNA: TGTGCCAGCAGTGAACTCAGGGGCGAGCAGTACTTC
clone size: .; V gene: TRBV20-1; D gene: .; J gene: TRBJ2-7; CDR3 protein: CSARVGSSYEQYF; CDR3 DNA: TGCAGTGCTAGAGTCGGGAGTTCCTACGAGCAGTACTTC
clone size: .; V gene: TRBV29-1; D gene: .; J gene: TRBJ1-5; CDR3 protein: CSVGQKDQPQHF; CDR3 DNA: TGCAGCGTTGGACAGAAAGATCAGCCCCAGCATTTT
clone size: .; V gene: TRBV7-6; D gene: .; J gene: TRBJ2-5; CDR3 protein: CASSSLGYQETQYF; CDR3 DNA: TGTGCCAGCAGCAGCTTAGGGTACCAAGAGACCCAGTACTTC